This T cell receptor beta chain was found in a study of T cells in Graves' hyperthyroidism and ophthalmopathy. Germline-derived CDR1 and CDR2 are SGHRS and YFSETQ. V dropped 4 bases and J dropped 9; count of bases not matched to a gene: 4. This CDR3 contains 13 residues. TCR beta CDR3 sequences were amplified from RNA transcripts. The study used the HTBI primer set for a first-round RT-PCR of the TCR CDR3. TCRdb reprocessed the multiplex PCR reads via MiXCR and lists one record per CDR3 protein. The sample records a few hundred thousand distinct CDR3 sequences, around 20% being singletons. This clonotype was observed a few times. Extraction of PBMCs used 9 to 10 ml of fresh peripheral blood.

This chain joins TRBV5-1 and TRBJ1-6; TRBD1 agrees at 7 bases. This receptor was obtained from a man between 18 and 35 years old with Graves' hyperthyroidism. Sequencing used blood. CDR3 in amino acids: CASSTDRVSPLHF. CDR3 nucleotides: TGCGCCAGCAGCACCGACAGGGTTTCACCCCTCCACTTT.